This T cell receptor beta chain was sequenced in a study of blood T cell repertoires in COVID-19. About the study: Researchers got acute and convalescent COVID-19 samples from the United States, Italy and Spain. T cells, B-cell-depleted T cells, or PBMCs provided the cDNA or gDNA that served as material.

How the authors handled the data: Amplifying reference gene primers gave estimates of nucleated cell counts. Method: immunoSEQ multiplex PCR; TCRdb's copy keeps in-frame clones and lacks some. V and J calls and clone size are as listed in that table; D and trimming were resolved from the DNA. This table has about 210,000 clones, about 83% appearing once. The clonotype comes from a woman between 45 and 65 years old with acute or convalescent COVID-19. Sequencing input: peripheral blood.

CDR3 sequence reads: CASSKGQGNEQYF. CDR3 DNA sequence: TGCGCCAGCAGCAAGGGACAGGGGAACGAGCAGTACTTC. The V gene is TRBV5-1, the J gene TRBJ2-7, with TRBD1 matching over 10 bases. With V trimmed by 4 bases and J by 5 bases, 3 bases remained unmatched. Germline V lookup: CDR1 SGHRS, CDR2 YFSETQ. The CDR3 runs 13 residues.